These T cell receptor beta chains were read from a single sample in a study of blood T cells in healthy people across ages. One entry per CDR3 protein, called by TCRdb with MiXCR from the 5' RACE reads. The sample holds about 730,000 distinct CDR3 sequences, around 46% seen once. The sequenced sample consisted of blood. These receptors all come from a woman aged 55 to 70 in good health. The CDR3 runs from the conserved cysteine through the conserved F or W. The D gene is left open where the match is weak. The size of a clone is reported for some rows only, either as once, few or many, or as a class for expanded clones.

NA	TRBJ2-1	NA	TRBV6-2/TRBV6-3	CASSYGTKSYNEQFF	TGTGCCAGCAGCTACGGTACAAAATCCTACAATGAGCAGTTCTTC
NA	TRBJ1-4	NA	TRBV7-2	CASSLDFQGPLGEKLFF	TGTGCCAGCAGCTTAGATTTCCAGGGACCACTTGGTGAAAAACTGTTTTTT
NA	TRBJ1-1	NA	TRBV29-1	CTTKGSGSSMNTEAFF	TGCACCACAAAAGGGAGTGGGTCCTCCATGAACACTGAAGCTTTCTTT
NA	TRBJ1-2	NA	TRBV10-3	CAISGGGTGNYGYTF	TGTGCCATCAGTGGGGGGGGAACAGGGAACTATGGCTACACCTTC
NA	TRBJ2-3	NA	TRBV27	CASSLEEAPKFTDTQYF	TGTGCCAGCAGTTTAGAGGAGGCCCCCAAATTCACAGATACGCAGTATTTT
few	TRBJ1-1	NA	TRBV4-2	CASSLRKGNTEAFF	TGTGCCAGCAGCCTCCGCAAAGGGAACACTGAAGCTTTCTTT
NA	TRBJ2-5	NA	TRBV27	CASSPGAGKEETQYF	TGTGCCAGCAGTCCCGGCGCGGGGAAGGAAGAGACCCAGTACTTC
NA	TRBJ1-4	NA	TRBV5-1	CASSSGIDEKLFF	TGCGCCAGCAGCTCAGGGATCGACGAAAAACTGTTTTTT
NA	TRBJ1-1	NA	TRBV20-1	CSSQGGYHGRAFF	TGCAGTTCTCAGGGCGGATACCACGGCAGGGCTTTCTTT
NA	TRBJ1-2	NA	TRBV3-1	CASSPESPGGYTF	TGTGCCAGCAGCCCAGAAAGCCCCGGAGGCTACACCTTC
many	TRBJ2-5	TRBD2	TRBV7-2	CASSLQREGQETQYF	TGTGCCAGCAGCTTACAGCGGGAGGGCCAAGAGACCCAGTACTTC
few	TRBJ1-1	NA	TRBV12-3/TRBV12-4	CASSLAQGLNTEAFF	TGTGCCAGCAGTTTGGCCCAGGGATTGAACACTGAAGCTTTCTTT
many	TRBJ1-4	TRBD1	TRBV7-2	CASSAPGTGGEKLFF	TGTGCCAGCAGCGCACCCGGGACAGGGGGGGAAAAACTGTTTTTT
NA	TRBJ2-1	NA	TRBV24-1	CATSDSGTPSYNEQFF	TGTGCCACCAGTGATTCCGGGACTCCCTCCTACAATGAGCAGTTCTTC
once	TRBJ1-2	NA	TRBV9	CASSVTPGKTYGYTF	TGTGCCAGCAGCGTCACTCCAGGGAAGACTTATGGCTACACCTTC
NA	TRBJ1-1	NA	TRBV20-1	CSARDPFQGTEAFF	TGCAGTGCTAGAGACCCCTTCCAGGGCACTGAAGCTTTCTTT
NA	TRBJ1-1	TRBD1	TRBV4-1	CASSQEPGGRGGEAFF	TGCGCCAGCAGCCAAGAACCAGGGGGTAGGGGGGGTGAAGCTTTCTTT
NA	TRBJ1-1	NA	TRBV6-5	CASSYDKFRQYRTVLSYTEAFF	TGTGCCAGCAGTTACGACAAATTTCGACAGTATCGTACGGTGCTGTCCTACACTGAAGCTTTCTTT
once	TRBJ2-1	TRBD1	TRBV11-2	CASSLVRGQGPNEQFF	TGTGCCAGCAGCTTAGTCAGGGGGCAGGGGCCGAATGAGCAGTTCTTC
once	TRBJ2-5	TRBD2	TRBV3-1	CASSHTPGGETQYF	TGTGCCAGCAGCCACACGCCGGGGGGAGAGACCCAGTACTTC
NA	TRBJ2-7	TRBD2	TRBV24-1	CATSENLGLAGGNEQYF	TGTGCCACCAGTGAGAACCTGGGACTAGCGGGAGGGAATGAGCAGTACTTC
NA	TRBJ1-2	NA	TRBV12-3/TRBV12-4	CASSLLGARGYTF	TGTGCCAGCAGTTTATTAGGGGCGAGGGGCTACACCTTC
once	TRBJ2-3	TRBD1	TRBV12-3/TRBV12-4	CASRPGQGNADTQYF	TGTGCCAGCAGACCGGGACAGGGGAACGCAGATACGCAGTATTTT
once	TRBJ1-2	TRBD1	TRBV27	CATSRQGNYGYTF	TGTGCCACCTCGAGACAGGGTAACTATGGCTACACCTTC
few	TRBJ2-1	NA	TRBV21-1	CASPRADFRSYNEQFF	TGTGCCAGCCCCCGAGCGGACTTCCGTTCTTACAATGAGCAGTTCTTC
NA	TRBJ1-2	TRBD1	TRBV7-9	CASSDVGSGGYYGYTF	TGTGCCAGCAGCGACGTCGGTTCAGGGGGCTACTATGGCTACACCTTC
few	TRBJ1-2	TRBD1	TRBV5-6	CASSKAGGGGYTF	TGTGCCAGCAGCAAAGCAGGGGGTGGTGGCTACACCTTC
NA	TRBJ2-7	NA	TRBV12-3/TRBV12-4	CASSLGVNSGYYEQYF	TGTGCCAGCAGTTTAGGTGTTAATAGCGGTTACTACGAGCAGTACTTC
NA	TRBJ2-7	NA	TRBV2	CASSSEVNHEQYF	TGTGCCAGCAGTTCGGAGGTGAACCACGAGCAGTACTTC
many	TRBJ2-3	TRBD2	TRBV6-5	CASSGRGTDTQYF	TGTGCCAGTAGCGGGAGGGGTACAGATACGCAGTATTTT
NA	TRBJ2-1	NA	TRBV3-1	CASSQDLAEQFF	TGTGCCAGCAGCCAAGATCTTGCGGAGCAGTTCTTC
NA	TRBJ1-4	NA	TRBV20-1	CSARKAPGANNEKLFF	TGCAGTGCTAGGAAGGCCCCCGGGGCGAATAATGAAAAACTGTTTTTT
NA	TRBJ2-7	NA	TRBV6-5	CASNGGQEQYF	TGTGCCAGCAACGGCGGCCAAGAGCAGTACTTC
NA	TRBJ1-2	TRBD1	TRBV20-1	CSAAGQAGGYTF	TGCAGTGCGGCGGGACAGGCAGGTGGCTACACCTTC
NA	TRBJ2-1	TRBD2	TRBV3-1	CASSQGTAGNEQFF	TGTGCCAGCAGCCAAGGTACAGCGGGGAATGAGCAGTTCTTC
NA	TRBJ2-5	NA	TRBV6-2/TRBV6-3	CASSATYQETQYF	TGTGCCAGCAGTGCGACCTACCAAGAGACCCAGTACTTC
few	TRBJ2-7	TRBD2	TRBV9	CASSVASSGLYEQYF	TGTGCCAGCAGCGTAGCCTCTAGCGGACTCTACGAGCAGTACTTC
NA	TRBJ2-2	NA	TRBV20-1	CSAPGHSNTGELFF	TGCAGTGCGCCGGGACATTCGAACACCGGGGAGCTGTTTTTT
NA	TRBJ2-6	NA	TRBV4-2	CASSQDRAASGANVLTF	TGTGCCAGCAGCCAAGATCGCGCGGCCTCTGGGGCCAACGTCCTGACTTTC
few	TRBJ1-4	TRBD1	TRBV12-3/TRBV12-4	CASSPQGGNEKLFF	TGTGCCAGCAGCCCCCAGGGGGGGAATGAAAAACTGTTTTTT
NA	TRBJ2-1	NA	TRBV20-1	CSARPGSYNEQFF	TGCAGTGCTAGACCGGGCTCCTACAATGAGCAGTTCTTC
NA	TRBJ2-7	NA	TRBV5-5	CASSLSGSEKAYEQYF	TGTGCCAGCAGCTTGTCGGGGAGCGAGAAGGCCTACGAGCAGTACTTC
NA	TRBJ2-7	NA	TRBV3-1	CASTPGGKLYNEQYF	TGTGCCAGCACCCCGGGGGGCAAACTCTACAATGAGCAGTACTTC
NA	TRBJ2-3	NA	TRBV5-1	CASSLDHRYAYF	TGCGCCAGCAGCTTGGACCACAGATACGCGTATTTT
many	TRBJ2-1	NA	TRBV20-1	CSARVGTNHEQFF	TGCAGTGCTAGAGTTGGGACAAATCATGAGCAGTTCTTC
few	TRBJ2-5	TRBD2	TRBV20-1	CSARGASGGLWVETQYF	TGCAGTGCTAGAGGGGCTAGCGGGGGGTTATGGGTAGAGACCCAGTACTTC
NA	TRBJ1-6	NA	TRBV25-1	CASSTTGTLYSPLHF	TGTGCCAGCAGTACCACCGGGACCTTATATTCACCCCTCCACTTT
few	TRBJ2-4	NA	TRBV30	CAMGGGDGDIQYF	TGTGCCATGGGAGGAGGGGATGGCGACATTCAGTACTTC
once	TRBJ1-4	TRBD1	TRBV15	CVTSKDRGSEKLFF	TGTGTCACCAGCAAAGACAGGGGCAGTGAAAAACTGTTTTTT
NA	TRBJ2-5	NA	TRBV4-2	CASSRDREGQETQYF	TGTGCCAGCAGCCGCGACAGGGAGGGCCAAGAGACCCAGTACTTC
few	TRBJ2-5	TRBD2	TRBV6-5	CASSYSFGLAGGETQYF	TGTGCCAGCAGTTACTCATTCGGACTAGCGGGGGGAGAGACCCAGTACTTC
few	TRBJ2-1	TRBD1	TRBV5-1	CASSRPPGTGGDEQFF	TGCGCCAGCAGCCGCCCCCCCGGGACAGGGGGCGATGAGCAGTTCTTC
NA	TRBJ2-2	TRBD2	TRBV10-3	CAISEGAGVFGELFF	TGTGCCATCAGTGAGGGAGCGGGGGTGTTCGGGGAGCTGTTTTTT
NA	TRBJ2-5	TRBD1	TRBV12-3/TRBV12-4	CASSLGQGSRTQYF	TGTGCCAGCAGTTTGGGACAGGGTAGTAGGACCCAGTACTTC